The T cell receptor beta chain under discussion was sequenced for a study of T cell responses to AZD1222 COVID-19 vaccine. The assay was immunoSEQ multiplex PCR, and TCRdb's table has in-frame clones only and misses some. The table lists approximately 180,000 clones, about 88% of them singletons. Whole-study findings and limits: AZD1222 recipients seropositive at baseline numbered only 5 or 6. No day 14 peak samples; only post-peak repertoires were characterized.

As for this clone: The target antigen is unknown.

This CDR3 is built from 19 residues. The junction had 15 bases not matched to a gene; V was cut back by 4 bases and J by 3 bases. Germline V lookup: CDR1 LGHDT, CDR2 YNNKEL (reference sequence). This receptor was taken from an adult who received the AZD1222 COVID-19 vaccine. The chain carries TRBV3-1 (or the pseudogene TRBV3-2) and TRBJ2-3; 11 positions agree with TRBD2. Specimen: peripheral blood, collected 28 days after the second AZD1222 dose. In DNA form, the CDR3 reads TGTGCCAGCAGCCCCGTCCTAGCGGGAGGAGTAGGGGGGACAGATACGCAGTATTTT. It is translated as CASSPVLAGGVGGTDTQYF.